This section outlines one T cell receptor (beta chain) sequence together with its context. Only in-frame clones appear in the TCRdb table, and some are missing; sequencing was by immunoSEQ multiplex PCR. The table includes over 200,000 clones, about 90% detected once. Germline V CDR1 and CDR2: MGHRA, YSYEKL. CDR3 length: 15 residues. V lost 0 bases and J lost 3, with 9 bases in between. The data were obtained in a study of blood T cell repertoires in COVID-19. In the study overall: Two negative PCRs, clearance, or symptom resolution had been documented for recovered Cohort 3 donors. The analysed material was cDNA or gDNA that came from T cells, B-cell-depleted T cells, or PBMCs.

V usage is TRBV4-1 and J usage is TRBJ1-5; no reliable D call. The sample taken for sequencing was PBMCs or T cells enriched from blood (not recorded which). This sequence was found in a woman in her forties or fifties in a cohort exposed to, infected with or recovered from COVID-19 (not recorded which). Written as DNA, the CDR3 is TGCGCCAGCAGCCAAGATTTCGGTACCAATCAGCCCCAGCATTTT. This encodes CASSQDFGTNQPQHF.